This entry is about one T cell receptor (beta chain). This sample was included in a study of technical replicates of blood from a handful of donors. The CDR3 is 14 residues long. V lost 4 bases, J lost 2 bases, and 4 bases stayed unmatched. The germline V gene encodes CDR1 LNHDA and CDR2 SQIVND (reference sequence). Here immunoSEQ multiplex PCR was the method, and the copy in TCRdb shows in-frame clones only, minus some. The repertoire holds tens of thousands of clones, with about 94% as singletons. This clonotype was obtained from a human donor in good health. The sequenced sample was T cells isolated from PBMCs. The rearrangement links TRBV19 to TRBJ2-7; 8 bases map to TRBD1. CDR3 residues: CASSTPDRAYEQYF. The CDR3 nucleotides read TGTGCCAGTAGTACTCCGGACAGGGCCTACGAGCAGTACTTC.